This is a list of T cell receptor beta chains from one sample in a study of cytotoxic CD8 clonotypes in ibrutinib-treated CLL. TCRdb keeps only in-frame clones here, not all; method: immunoSEQ multiplex PCR. The sample holds about 140,000 clones, 70% to 85% seen once. This sample comprised PBMCs, obtained after 12 months of ibrutinib treatment. Receptors originate from a human donor with chronic lymphocytic leukemia. Each CDR3 is given with its conserved first and last residue. A D gene is named only where the DNA matches it firmly. Clone size is shown for a subset of rows, as once, few, many or a class of expanded clone.

j_call	clone_size	v_call	d_call	cdr3_aa	cdr3_nt
TRBJ1-4	NA	TRBV6-1	TRBD1	CASEDRGREKLFF	TGTGCCAGCGAAGACAGGGGGCGTGAAAAACTGTTTTTT
TRBJ2-2	NA	TRBV9	TRBD1	CASSVTRDRPADANTGELFF	TGTGCCAGCAGCGTAACCCGGGACAGGCCAGCCGACGCGAACACCGGGGAGCTGTTTTTT
TRBJ2-7	NA	TRBV9	NA	CASSVGAVPTYEQYF	TGTGCCAGCAGCGTAGGGGCGGTCCCGACCTACGAGCAGTACTTC
TRBJ1-2	NA	TRBV6-4	NA	CASSDTYGYTF	TGTGCCAGCAGTGACACCTATGGCTACACCTTC
TRBJ2-7	NA	TRBV30	TRBD1	CAWRDRGTYEQYF	TGTGCCTGGCGGGACAGGGGGACCTACGAGCAGTACTTC
TRBJ1-6	NA	TRBV19	TRBD1	CASRGGEAPYNSPLHF	TGTGCCAGTAGAGGGGGCGAGGCCCCCTATAATTCACCCCTCCACTTT
TRBJ1-4	NA	TRBV4-3	TRBD1	CASSQDGRTGGEKLFF	TGCGCCAGCAGCCAAGATGGGCGGACAGGGGGCGAAAAACTGTTTTTT
TRBJ2-1	NA	TRBV28	NA	CASSPLSGQRNEQFF	TGTGCCAGCAGCCCCCTGAGCGGACAGAGGAATGAGCAGTTCTTC
TRBJ2-1	NA	TRBV4-3	TRBD1	CASSQVYGTGYNEQFF	TGCGCCAGCAGCCAAGTGTACGGGACAGGCTACAATGAGCAGTTCTTC
TRBJ2-2	once	TRBV7-9	NA	CASSFTGTGELFF	TGTGCCAGCAGCTTCACAGGGACCGGGGAGCTGTTTTTT
TRBJ2-3	NA	TRBV7-9	TRBD1	CASSRRKGQGAVTDTQYF	TGTGCCAGCAGCCGCCGCAAGGGACAGGGGGCGGTCACAGATACGCAGTATTTT
TRBJ1-2	NA	TRBV7-3	NA	CASSEYQQGPDGYTF	TGTGCCAGCAGCGAATACCAACAGGGCCCCGATGGCTACACCTTC
TRBJ2-7	NA	TRBV2	NA	CASSVLYEQYF	TGTGCCAGCAGTGTATTGTACGAGCAGTACTTC
TRBJ2-7	NA	TRBV7-2	TRBD2	CASSILTGGSYEQYF	TGTGCCAGCAGCATACTTACGGGGGGCTCCTACGAGCAGTACTTC
TRBJ2-3	NA	TRBV9	NA	CASSVESTSTDTQYF	TGTGCCAGCAGCGTAGAATCAACTAGCACAGATACGCAGTATTTT
TRBJ2-3	once	TRBV29-1	NA	CSVHGGMTDTQYF	TGCAGCGTTCATGGGGGCATGACAGATACGCAGTATTTT
TRBJ2-7	NA	TRBV7-6	NA	CASSTLAPYEQYF	TGTGCCAGCAGCACCCTGGCCCCGTACGAGCAGTACTTC
TRBJ1-2	few	TRBV9	NA	CASSVDLHNYGYTF	TGTGCCAGCAGCGTAGACTTGCATAACTATGGCTACACCTTC
TRBJ2-2	NA	TRBV5-1	NA	CASNLRGSGELFF	TGCGCCAGCAACCTGCGGGGATCCGGGGAGCTGTTTTTT
TRBJ2-2	few	TRBV9	TRBD1	CASSVDGTGAITGELFF	TGTGCCAGCAGCGTAGATGGTACAGGGGCGATAACCGGGGAGCTGTTTTTT
TRBJ1-5	few	TRBV4-1	TRBD1	CASSQGTAISNQPQHF	TGCGCCAGCAGCCAGGGGACAGCCATTAGCAATCAGCCCCAGCATTTT
TRBJ2-2	NA	TRBV28	TRBD1	CASSFPDREAGELFF	TGTGCCAGCAGTTTTCCGGACAGGGAAGCCGGGGAGCTGTTTTTT
TRBJ1-5	once	TRBV6-6	TRBD1	CASKGQGVQPQHF	TGTGCCAGCAAAGGACAGGGGGTGCAGCCCCAGCATTTT
TRBJ1-2	NA	TRBV4-1	NA	CASRPGSQGFGSYGYTF	TGCGCCAGCAGACCCGGGAGCCAGGGATTTGGCTCCTATGGCTACACCTTC
TRBJ2-7	NA	TRBV7-6	NA	CASSLGEISYEQYF	TGTGCCAGCAGCTTAGGAGAGATATCCTACGAGCAGTACTTC
TRBJ1-1	NA	TRBV2	NA	CASSPPIVTEAFF	TGTGCCAGCAGCCCCCCCATCGTCACTGAAGCTTTCTTT
TRBJ2-7	NA	TRBV4-2	NA	CASSQTERSYEQYF	TGTGCCAGCAGCCAAACAGAAAGGTCCTACGAGCAGTACTTC
TRBJ1-1	NA	TRBV7-6	NA	CASSLGLQNTEAFF	TGTGCCAGCAGCTTAGGGTTACAGAACACTGAAGCTTTCTTT
TRBJ2-1	NA	TRBV19	NA	CASSIDGTNYNEQFF	TGTGCCAGTAGTATAGATGGGACAAACTACAATGAGCAGTTCTTC
TRBJ1-5	few	TRBV28	NA	CASVPTTGINQPQHF	TGTGCCAGCGTTCCCACAACAGGGATCAATCAGCCCCAGCATTTT
TRBJ1-1	NA	TRBV29-1	TRBD1	CSVHRGTNTEAFF	TGCAGCGTCCACAGGGGGACGAACACTGAAGCTTTCTTT
TRBJ2-7	NA	TRBV19	TRBD1	CASRQGPTPYYEQYF	TGTGCCAGTAGACAGGGGCCCACCCCCTACTACGAGCAGTACTTC
TRBJ2-3	NA	TRBV12-5	NA	CASGLRADTQYF	TGTGCTAGTGGTCTCCGGGCAGATACGCAGTATTTT
TRBJ2-7	NA	TRBV4-1	TRBD1	CASSQPQTGAYEQYF	TGCGCCAGCAGCCAACCCCAGACAGGGGCCTACGAGCAGTACTTC
TRBJ2-7	NA	TRBV2	TRBD1	CASSLQGEPYEQYF	TGTGCCAGCAGTTTGCAGGGGGAACCCTACGAGCAGTACTTC
TRBJ1-5	NA	TRBV6-1	NA	CASTRTPGSNQPQHF	TGTGCCAGCACCCGAACACCTGGGAGCAATCAGCCCCAGCATTTT
TRBJ2-5	NA	TRBV7-6	NA	CASSIGTVRQETQYF	TGTGCCAGCAGCATAGGCACAGTCCGCCAAGAGACCCAGTACTTC
TRBJ1-1	few	TRBV11-2	NA	CASSLRQTNTEAFF	TGTGCCAGCAGCCTCAGACAGACCAACACTGAAGCTTTCTTT
TRBJ1-1	NA	TRBV10-3	NA	CAISLQGSDTEAFF	TGTGCCATCAGTTTACAGGGAAGCGACACTGAAGCTTTCTTT
TRBJ1-5	NA	TRBV5-1	NA	CASSLGGLNRVDQPQHF	TGCGCCAGCAGCTTGGGGGGGCTTAACAGGGTTGATCAGCCCCAGCATTTT
TRBJ1-2	NA	TRBV19	NA	CASSILLRQSHGYTF	TGTGCCAGTAGTATCCTACTACGCCAGTCCCACGGCTACACCTTC
TRBJ2-5	NA	TRBV7-2	TRBD2	CASSLVRLALQETQYF	TGTGCCAGCAGCTTAGTTCGACTAGCGCTTCAAGAGACCCAGTACTTC
TRBJ2-7	NA	TRBV5-1	NA	CASSVYSGTYEQYF	TGCGCCAGCAGTGTGTACAGCGGAACCTACGAGCAGTACTTC
TRBJ2-3	NA	TRBV9	NA	CASSVGVSHTDTQYF	TGTGCCAGCAGCGTAGGAGTATCCCACACAGATACGCAGTATTTT
TRBJ1-3	NA	TRBV5-6	TRBD1	CASSLPGQISGNTIYF	TGTGCCAGCAGCTTGCCGGGACAGATCTCTGGAAACACCATATATTTT
TRBJ1-2	NA	TRBV6-1	NA	CASRSGSVWYGYTF	TGTGCCAGCAGATCAGGATCAGTTTGGTATGGCTACACCTTC
TRBJ1-2	once	TRBV5-6	TRBD1	CASSLARDRQGDVGYTF	TGTGCCAGCAGCTTGGCCCGTGACAGGCAGGGGGATGTTGGCTACACCTTC
TRBJ1-5	few	TRBV25-1	NA	CASWQDGNQPQHF	TGTGCCAGCTGGCAAGATGGCAATCAGCCCCAGCATTTT
TRBJ2-7	NA	TRBV19	NA	CASSIGARQNDEQYF	TGTGCCAGTAGTATAGGGGCCAGACAAAACGACGAGCAGTACTTC
TRBJ1-2	NA	TRBV7-9	NA	CASSRQVFRRGYTF	TGTGCCAGCAGCCGACAAGTTTTTCGGAGAGGCTACACCTTC
TRBJ2-4	NA	TRBV10-1	NA	CATCWGAGNIQYF	TGCGCCACCTGTTGGGGGGCGGGAAACATTCAGTACTTC
TRBJ2-5	NA	TRBV7-2	NA	CASSLSITGLETQYF	TGTGCCAGCAGCTTAAGTATAACAGGGCTAGAGACCCAGTACTTC
TRBJ2-3	NA	TRBV4-2	TRBD2	CASSPGPGGGDTQYF	TGTGCCAGCAGCCCCGGCCCTGGGGGGGGAGATACGCAGTATTTT
TRBJ2-2	NA	TRBV4-2	NA	CASSQQTDGELFF	TGTGCCAGCAGCCAGCAAACGGACGGGGAGCTGTTTTTT
TRBJ2-3	NA	TRBV28	TRBD2	CASSFPAGRTDTQYF	TGTGCCAGCAGTTTCCCAGCGGGGCGCACAGATACGCAGTATTTT